This T cell receptor beta chain is from a study of T cells in Graves' hyperthyroidism and ophthalmopathy. Study findings and constraints: Stable hyperthyroidism was told apart from ophthalmopathy by a model built on 13 V-J features.

Amplification yielded TCR beta CDR3 regions, with RNA transcripts as the source. TCR CDR3 regions were first amplified by RT-PCR with HTBI primers. MiXCR, run by TCRdb on the multiplex PCR reads, gives a single entry per CDR3 protein. The data show roughly 840,000 distinct CDR3 sequences, with roughly 40% seen just once and 7% to 10% held by the top ten. Germline CDR1 WSHSY, CDR2 SAAADI. The CDR3 covers 15 residues. Trimming cost V 6 bases and J 0 bases, with 9 bases left between them. This clonotype has a count of ten or more. Its antigen is not known. Sequenced sample: blood. The chain joins TRBV10-2 to TRBJ2-6, with D perhaps TRBD1 (6 bases). The TCR was taken from a man younger than 35 with Graves' hyperthyroidism. The CDR3 nucleotides are TGCGCCAGCAGGGACAGTCCCTCTGGGGCCAACGTCCTGACTTTC. This sequence encodes CASRDSPSGANVLTF.